This T cell receptor beta chain was identified during a study of tumor-infiltrating lymphocytes in primary liver carcinoma. Note on this clonotype: Its ends do not fully match the called genes, so a read error is possible.

The input was about 490 ng total RNA; TCR beta cDNA was made from it with a constant-region primer. Each TCR beta library was derived from three nested multiplex PCR rounds that employed slightly modified ARM-PCR. Researchers ran the first two PCR rounds for approximately 10 cycles each with TRBV1-TRBV30 forward primers and a C-beta reverse primer. TCRdb fed the multiplex PCR reads into MiXCR, producing one record per CDR3 protein. The repertoire includes 50,000 to 70,000 distinct CDR3 sequences, 70% to 85% of them detected once, and roughly three fifths sits in the top ten. Extraction of RNA together with DNA used roughly 19-32 mg of unsorted bulk tissue. CDR1 SGHVS and CDR2 FQNEAQ come from the germline V gene. This CDR3 is built from 14 residues.

Sequenced material: liver tumor tissue from sampling region 2. Subset of the sample: tumor region T2, inferior pole. This receptor was taken from a man aged 40-49 years with primary liver carcinoma and hepatitis B virus infection. This sequence joins TRBV7-8 and TRBJ1-1; D gene ambiguous. The CDR3 is CTSSLSEGNTEAFF. DNA of the CDR3: TGTACCAGCAGCCTTTCGGAGGGGAACACTGAAGCTTTCTTT.